This T cell receptor (beta chain) was documented in a study of T cell responses to AZD1222 COVID-19 vaccine. Study outcomes and limitations: Baseline serostatus was positive in only six AZD1222 recipients. Donors were chiefly white British, with a greater number of females, and clonal diversity was perhaps underestimated. In all cases, repertoires were sampled only after the peak T cell response. Distributed over spike, vaccine-associated CD4 TCRs predominated at 160-218 and 743-854.

The table came from immunoSEQ multiplex PCR; TCRdb's copy has only in-frame clones and leaves some out. Among 150,000 or so clones listed, approximately 93% were seen once. For this clone: Its matching antigen is unknown.

From germline, CDR1 is SGDLS and CDR2 YYNGEE. This CDR3 comprises 16 residues. V was trimmed by 4 bases and J by 5 bases, leaving 21 bases between them. The specimen comprised peripheral blood, sampled 28 days after the second AZD1222 dose. The TCR originated in an adult who received the AZD1222 COVID-19 vaccine. The genes are TRBV9 and TRBJ2-5; TRBD1 is a possible D gene (8 bases). This CDR3 reads CASSPTGGGARETQYF. The CDR3 DNA reads TGTGCCAGCAGCCCCACAGGGGGGGGCGCCCGGGAGACCCAGTACTTC. The variable domain in full, with the rest retrieved from reference TRBV9 and TRBJ2-5, is DSGVTQTPKHLITATGQRVTLRCSPRSGDLSVYWYQQSLDQGLQFLIQYYNGEERAKGNILERFSAQQFPDLHSELNLSSLELGDSALYFCASSPTGGGARETQYFGPGTRLLVL.